This TCR beta chain was obtained from a study of T cells in Graves' hyperthyroidism and ophthalmopathy. Turning to the study itself: At the time of initial diagnosis and before any treatment, peripheral blood was collected.

Concerning this clonotype itself: Antigen unknown.

The CDR3 is 13 amino acids. Trimming cost V 3 bases and J 3 bases, with 8 bases left between them. Looked up from germline, CDR1 is MNHNS and CDR2 is SASEGT. Study-wide points: Ophthalmopathy, which appeared later, was predicted by the model a median 6.5 months before onset.

Researchers took RNA transcripts and amplified the TCR beta CDR3 regions from them. First-round RT-PCR targeting the TCR CDR3 was performed with the HTBI primer set. TCRdb used MiXCR to reprocess the multiplex PCR reads, holding one entry per CDR3 protein. This sample carries 640,000 or so distinct CDR3 sequences, approximately 15% of them seen once, and the ten largest clones take around 7%. The sequence was obtained from a woman between 18 and 29 years old with Graves' ophthalmopathy. The source material was blood. The rearrangement uses TRBV6-1 and TRBJ1-1, with no clear D. The CDR3 region is CASSEDGHTEAFF. CDR3 nucleotide sequence: TGTGCCAGCAGTGAGGACGGGCACACTGAAGCTTTCTTT.